The entry below gives a single T cell receptor beta chain sequence along with its context. Germline V gene lookup returns CDR1 SEHNR and CDR2 FQNEAQ (reference sequence). With 4 bases removed from V and 1 base from J, the gap between germline ends came to 8 bases. The CDR3 has 14 residues. Original handling: Estimation of nucleated cell counts relied on the amplification of reference gene primers. Produced via immunoSEQ multiplex PCR; TCRdb's table is partial and in-frame only. The V and J calls and clone size come from that table; D and trimming were worked out from the DNA. The sample lists over 75,000 clones, around three quarters occurring once. This specimen belongs to a study of blood T cell repertoires in COVID-19. Looking at the study overall: Sites in the United States, Italy and Spain provided acute and convalescent COVID-19 samples. The analysed material was cDNA or gDNA that came from T cells, B-cell-depleted T cells, or PBMCs.

This clonotype was obtained from an older woman with acute or convalescent COVID-19. The sample consisted of peripheral blood. The gene calls are TRBV7-9 and TRBJ1-3, with D possibly TRBD1 on 5 matching bases. CDR3 amino acids: CASSSRTSGNTIYF. In DNA form, the CDR3 reads TGTGCCAGCAGCTCGCGGACATCTGGAAACACCATATATTTT.